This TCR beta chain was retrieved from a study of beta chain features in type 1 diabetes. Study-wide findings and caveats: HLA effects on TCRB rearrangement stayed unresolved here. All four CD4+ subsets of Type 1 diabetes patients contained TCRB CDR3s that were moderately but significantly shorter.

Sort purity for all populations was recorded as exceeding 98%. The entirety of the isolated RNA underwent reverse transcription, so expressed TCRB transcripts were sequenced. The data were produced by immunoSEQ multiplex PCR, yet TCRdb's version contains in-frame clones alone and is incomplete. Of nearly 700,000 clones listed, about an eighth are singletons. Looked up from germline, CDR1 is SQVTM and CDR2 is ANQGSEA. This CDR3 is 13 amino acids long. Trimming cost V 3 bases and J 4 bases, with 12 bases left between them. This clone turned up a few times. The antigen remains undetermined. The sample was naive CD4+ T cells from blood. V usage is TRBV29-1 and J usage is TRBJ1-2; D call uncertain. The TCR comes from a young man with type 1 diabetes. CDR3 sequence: CSVDEWGGYGYTF. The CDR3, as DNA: TGCAGCGTTGATGAGTGGGGTGGCTATGGCTACACCTTC.